The sequence of this T cell receptor (beta chain) was determined in a study of blood T cell repertoires in COVID-19. Across the study: The origin of the acute and convalescent COVID-19 samples was the United States, Italy and Spain. PBMCs, B-cell-depleted T cells, or T cells provided the cDNA or gDNA that made up the material.

Per the original data handling: Estimated nucleated cell counts came from reference gene primer amplification. TCRdb's copy holds only in-frame clones and misses some; the assay was immunoSEQ multiplex PCR. Clone size and the V and J calls come from that table; the DNA yielded D and trimming. Here the sample spans about 46,000 clones, roughly nine tenths being singletons. CDR1 and CDR2 (germline): LNHDA, SQIVND (reference sequence). The CDR3 is made up of 14 amino acids. Trimming pared 3 bases from V and 0 bases from J, leaving 7 bases between. V usage is TRBV19 and J usage is TRBJ2-3; D is unclear. Material: peripheral blood. This clonotype was sampled from a man aged 70 or older with active COVID-19. CDR3 protein: CASSIGPSTDTQYF. CDR3 sequence (DNA): TGTGCCAGTAGTATTGGGCCTAGCACAGATACGCAGTATTTT. The full variable domain, its missing parts supplied by reference TRBV19 and TRBJ2-3, is DGGITQSPKYLFRKEGQNVTLSCEQNLNHDAMYWYRQDPGQGLRLIYYSQIVNDFQKGDIAEGYSVSREKKESFPLTVTSAQKNPTAFYLCASSIGPSTDTQYFGPGTRLTVL.